This T cell receptor (beta chain) was captured in a study of T-cell memory formation after mild COVID-19. V was pared by 2 bases and J by 8 bases, with 17 bases between. The CDR3 length is 15 residues. It was 5'RACE with constant-segment primers that produced the TCR alpha and TCR beta cDNA libraries, which carried sample barcodes and UMIs. One entry per CDR3 protein results from TCRdb running MiXCR on the 5' RACE reads. The sample records over 350,000 distinct CDR3 sequences, approximately 16% being singletons. Findings of the study overall: Largely, contracting CD4+ clones fell within CM and EM, and contracting CD8+ clones within EMRA. The appearance of some responding clones in pre-infection memory suggested that cross-reactive memory joined. Nothing confirmed that second-wave clones peaking on day 37 were specific for SARS-CoV-2.

Note on this clonotype: Its target is not known.

The TCR was taken from a man aged 18 to 30 who had mild COVID-19 (a few samples of this study predate the infection). Cell type and time point are not known. The sequenced material came from PBMCs or a T cell subset sorted from them (not recorded which). The chain links TRBV12-3 or TRBV12-4 to TRBJ2-3; D remains unclear. This chain's CDR3 is CASSLSRSTDGTQYF. The CDR3 nucleotides read TGTGCCAGCAGTTTAAGCAGGAGTACAGATGGTACGCAGTATTTT.